This passage covers 31 T cell receptor beta chains from one sample sequenced in a study of blood T cell repertoires in COVID-19. Sequenced by immunoSEQ multiplex PCR; TCRdb stores in-frame clones only, minus some. Of approximately 140,000 clones detected, around 84% appear once; the ten largest clones hold 17%. Sequences were obtained from peripheral blood. These receptors came from a woman over 75 with acute or convalescent COVID-19.

The chain couples TRBV4-1 to TRBJ2-4; TRBD1 aligns across 11 bases. This CDR3 spans 20 amino acids. With V trimmed by 3 bases and J by 9 bases, 22 bases remained unmatched. From germline, CDR1 is MGHRA and CDR2 YSYEKL. CDR3 nucleotide sequence: TGCGCCAGCAGCCACCGAGAAACTCCCTGGACAGGGGGCGTAGGTTCCATTCAGTACTTC. It codes for CASSHRETPWTGGVGSIQYF.

V usage is TRBV11-2 and J usage is TRBJ2-7; 11 bases align to TRBD2. The V gene's germline CDR1 is SGHAT and CDR2 FQNNGV. Unmatched junction bases numbered 1, after V lost 0 bases and J lost 0 bases. CDR3 length: 16 residues. The chain's CDR3 is CASSLDGLAGSYEQYF. In nucleotides, the CDR3 is TGTGCCAGCAGCTTAGATGGACTAGCGGGCTCCTACGAGCAGTACTTC.

There are a few counts of this clone. The J gene is TRBJ1-5, the V gene TRBV10-2; 7 positions agree with TRBD1. CDR1 WSHSY and CDR2 SAAADI come from the germline V gene. CDR3 length: 14 residues. Unmatched junction bases numbered 7, after V lost 6 bases and J lost 5 bases. CDR3 amino acids: CASRETGEYQPQHF. The DNA for the CDR3 is TGCGCCAGCAGGGAAACAGGGGAGTATCAGCCCCAGCATTTT.

V usage is TRBV3-1 (or the pseudogene TRBV3-2) and J usage is TRBJ1-6, with 7 positions matching TRBD1. J lost 8 bases, V lost 3 bases, and 4 bases had no gene match. CDR1 LGHDT and CDR2 YNNKEL come from the germline V gene (reference sequence). The CDR3 length is 14 residues. DNA for the CDR3: TGTGCCAGCAGCCAGACAGGGCGGCATTCACCCCTCCACTTT. This gives the protein CASSQTGRHSPLHF.

The rearrangement joins TRBV4-3 to TRBJ1-6; possibly TRBD1 for D (6 bases). With 0 bases removed from V and 9 bases from J, the gap between germline ends came to 12 bases. In germline, CDR1 is LGHNA, CDR2 YSLEER. This CDR3 has 15 amino acids. Here the CDR3 DNA reads TGCGCCAGCAGCCAAGATAGCAGGGGTGGTTCACCCCTCCACTTT. Translating it yields CASSQDSRGGSPLHF.

The chain combines TRBV19 with TRBJ1-5; TRBD1 aligns across 7 bases. CDR1 and CDR2 from the germline V gene are LNHDA and SQIVND (reference sequence). The CDR3 has 14 residues. The trim removed 2 bases at V and 7 bases at J, leaving 5 bases unmatched. In DNA form, the CDR3 reads TGTGCCAGTAGTATAAACAGGGGCGGCCAGCCCCAGCATTTT. It encodes CASSINRGGQPQHF.

Many counts were recorded for this clone. This chain joins TRBV14 and TRBJ1-1, with D hard to call. The CDR3 contains 15 residues. The V gene's germline CDR1 is SGHDN and CDR2 FVKESK. Trimming took 1 base from V and 1 from J, leaving 10 bases between them. CDR3 in DNA: TGTGCCAGCAGCCAAGGTGAGGCTTCGAACACTGAAGCTTTCTTT. Translation: CASSQGEASNTEAFF. The full variable domain, completed using reference TRBV14 and TRBJ1-1, is EAGVTQFPSHSVIEKGQTVTLRCDPISGHDNLYWYRRVMGKEIKFLLHFVKESKQDESGMPNNRFLAERTGGTYSTLKVQPAELEDSGVYFCASSQGEASNTEAFFGQGTRLTVV.

This sequence joins TRBV27 and TRBJ2-3; 7 positions match TRBD1. This CDR3 is built from 16 residues. Unmatched junction bases numbered 7, after V lost 3 bases and J lost 1 base. Germline CDR1 and CDR2: MNHEY and SMNVEV (reference sequence). The CDR3 nucleotides read TGTGCCAGCAGTTTGACAGTCGGACAGGGCACAGATACGCAGTATTTT. Protein sequence: CASSLTVGQGTDTQYF.

The V call is TRBV7-9, the J call TRBJ2-7; D perhaps matches TRBD2 (5 bases). V was shortened by 4 bases and J by 5 bases, with 15 bases between the two germline ends. The CDR3 runs to 14 residues. Germline-derived CDR1 and CDR2 are SEHNR and FQNEAQ (reference sequence). The CDR3 DNA reads TGTGCCAGCAGCTCTCGGATGGGGAGCGACGAGCAGTACTTC. Encoded protein: CASSSRMGSDEQYF.

The chain combines TRBV27 with TRBJ1-1; tentatively, D is TRBD1 (5 bases). Trimming removed 2 bases at V and 6 bases at J, with 13 bases between. Germline-derived CDR1 and CDR2 are MNHEY and SMNVEV (reference sequence). The CDR3 contains 14 residues. CDR3 nucleotides: TGTGCCAGCAGTTTAGTGGGGGGTTATTCTGAAGCTTTCTTT. Translated: CASSLVGGYSEAFF.

This clone was found once. This chain uses TRBV5-1 with TRBJ2-7, with D perhaps TRBD2 (6 bases). CDR3 length: 14 residues. Between the trimmed V and J ends, which lost 4 bases and 5 bases, there was a span of 16 bases. CDR1 is SGHRS and CDR2 is YFSETQ in the germline V gene. The CDR3 DNA reads as TGCGCCAGCAGCACTACCGCGGGGAATAACGAGCAGTACTTC. It yields the protein CASSTTAGNNEQYF.

This clone has just one count. V usage is TRBV27 and J usage is TRBJ1-5, with 7 bases fitting TRBD1. This CDR3 has 15 residues. The V and J ends lost 6 bases and 1 base, in that order; junction bases with no gene match: 6. Germline CDR1 MNHEY, CDR2 SMNVEV (reference sequence). CDR3 DNA sequence: TGTGCCAGCAGGACAGGGATTGGGAGCAATCAGCCCCAGCATTTT. Its protein product is CASRTGIGSNQPQHF.

This sequence joins TRBV5-5 and TRBJ2-2; D perhaps matches TRBD2 (5 bases). Trimming stripped 1 base from V and 0 bases from J, with 7 bases between. There are 15 residues in the CDR3. In germline, CDR1 is SGHKS, CDR2 YYEKEE (reference sequence). The CDR3 loop is CASSLRTSNTGELFF. Here the CDR3 DNA reads TGTGCCAGCAGCTTGCGGACTTCGAACACCGGGGAGCTGTTTTTT.

The J gene is TRBJ2-2, the V gene TRBV4-3; TRBD2 matches at 14 bases. After removal of 4 bases from V and 7 bases from J, the junction contained 11 bases not matched to a gene. Germline assignment: CDR1 LGHNA and CDR2 YSLEER. The CDR3 runs to 18 residues. The DNA for the CDR3 is TGCGCCAGCAGCCGAGCCTCGGGACTAGCGGGAGCGGGCGGGGAGCTGTTTTTT. Amino acid sequence: CASSRASGLAGAGGELFF.

This chain uses TRBV6-1 with TRBJ2-7, with 9 bases that match TRBD2. This CDR3 has 16 amino acids. Germline V gives CDR1 MNHNS, CDR2 SASEGT. V dropped 2 bases and J dropped 5; count of bases not matched to a gene: 10. In DNA, the CDR3 is TGTGCCAGCAGTGAATATAGCGGGAGCCCTCTCAACGAGCAGTACTTC. As protein: CASSEYSGSPLNEQYF.

This clone was detected a few times. The gene calls are TRBV5-3 and TRBJ1-6; D perhaps matches TRBD1 (5 bases). TRBV5-3 is an ORF, and what it does is uncertain. Trimming removed 0 bases from V and 4 bases from J, with 11 bases in between. The CDR3 has 16 residues. As DNA, the CDR3 is TGTGCCAGAAGCTTGGAAGTGACAGTATATAATTCACCCCTCCACTTT. Translation: CARSLEVTVYNSPLHF.

The CDR3 protein is CASSLGRVTGELFF. The CDR3 DNA reads as TGTGCCAGCTCCCTCGGGAGAGTAACCGGGGAGCTGTTTTTT. The chain uses TRBV7-2 and TRBJ2-2, with D perhaps TRBD2 (6 bases). Trimming stripped 8 bases from V and 5 bases from J, with 15 bases between. The CDR3 loop spans 14 amino acids. In germline, CDR1 is SGHTA, CDR2 FQGNSA.

The J gene is TRBJ2-1, the V gene TRBV7-2; D may be TRBD2 (6 bases). V lost 5 bases to trimming and J lost 1 base, with 9 bases between them. The germline V gene has CDR1 SGHTA and CDR2 FQGNSA. CDR3 size: 14 residues. The CDR3 protein is CASSRRGSYNEQFF. CDR3 in DNA: TGTGCCAGCAGCAGACGGGGGTCCTACAATGAGCAGTTCTTC.

The rearrangement uses TRBV6-2 or TRBV6-3 and TRBJ2-1, with TRBD1 identical over 8 bases. CDR1 is MNHEY, CDR2 SVGEGT, per germline. V gave up 6 bases and J gave up 1 base; unmatched junction bases: 17. The CDR3 spans 19 residues. Here the CDR3 DNA reads TGTGCCAGCAGCCAAGCAGGGGGCGAGAGGGTAAGGTCCTACAATGAGCAGTTCTTC. This codes for CASSQAGGERVRSYNEQFF.

This chain joins TRBV30 and TRBJ1-5; 7 positions match TRBD1. This CDR3 is built from 14 residues. Germline lookup yields CDR1 GTSNPN and CDR2 SVGIG (reference sequence). Trimming cost V 0 bases and J 4 bases; bases outside gene matches: 3. The CDR3, as DNA: TGTGCCTGGAGTGTACAGGGGACGAATCAGCCCCAGCATTTT. It translates to CAWSVQGTNQPQHF.

The chain has TRBV18 and TRBJ1-2, with unresolved D. The V and J ends lost 8 bases and 6 bases respectively, with 13 bases between them. This CDR3 is 12 amino acids long. Germline CDR1 and CDR2: KGHSH and LQKENI. Here the CDR3 reads CASRRGLDGYTF. As DNA, the CDR3 is TGTGCCAGCCGGCGGGGTCTCGATGGCTACACCTTC.

This clone was counted a few times. The chain employs TRBV27 and TRBJ2-7; possibly TRBD2 for D (5 bases). The germline gives CDR1 MNHEY, CDR2 SMNVEV (reference sequence). The V and J ends lost 4 bases and 4 bases respectively, with 11 bases between them. The CDR3 runs 13 residues. The CDR3 DNA follows: TGTGCCAGCAGTTATCGGGGTCGATACGAGCAGTACTTC. Its protein product is CASSYRGRYEQYF.

This chain connects TRBV19 to TRBJ2-7; 7 nucleotides agree with TRBD2. The length of the CDR3 is 12 residues. Per germline, CDR1 LNHDA and CDR2 SQIVND (reference sequence). V was pared by 5 bases and J by 6 bases, with 4 bases of the junction left unmatched. CDR3 nucleotides: TGTGCCAGTAGTCCCGGGGGGAGCGAGCAGTACTTC. Its translation is CASSPGGSEQYF.

The genes are TRBV4-3 and TRBJ2-2; 10 bases match TRBD1. CDR1 is LGHNA, CDR2 YSLEER, per germline. The CDR3 is 17 residues long. V was clipped by 1 base and J by 4 bases; unmatched bases: 6. The CDR3 protein is CASSQALGQGVTGELFF. The CDR3 nucleotides read TGCGCCAGCAGCCAAGCTCTAGGACAGGGGGTCACCGGGGAGCTGTTTTTT.

The chain couples TRBV24-1 to TRBJ2-5; tentatively, D is TRBD1 (5 bases). The CDR3 spans 13 residues. V lost 6 bases and J 2 bases, leaving 9 bases between the germline ends. Germline V gene sequence: CDR1 KGHDR, CDR2 SFDVKD. The chain's CDR3 is CATSSQGQETQYF. The CDR3 DNA reads as TGTGCCACCAGTTCGCAGGGTCAAGAGACCCAGTACTTC.

The CDR3 sequence: CASKEDYGRAGNTIYF. The CDR3, as DNA: TGCGCCAGCAAGGAGGACTACGGAAGGGCAGGAAACACCATATATTTT. The chain uses TRBV5-1 and TRBJ1-3; no clear D gene. CDR1 is SGHRS, CDR2 YFSETQ, per germline. This CDR3 comprises 16 residues. Trimming took 6 bases from V and 4 from J, leaving 20 bases between them.

V is TRBV19 and J is TRBJ1-3; D is uncertain. The V end lost 6 bases, the J end lost 0 bases, and 3 bases lay between the germline ends. The CDR3 contains 12 residues. Germline V gene data show CDR1 as LNHDA and CDR2 as SQIVND (reference sequence). The CDR3 sequence: CASRSSGNTIYF. In DNA form, the CDR3 reads TGTGCCAGTAGGAGCTCTGGAAACACCATATATTTT.

To note about this clone: Other DNA sequences within the sample encode an identical CDR3. The chain has TRBV10-2 and TRBJ1-1; D is uncertain. Trimming pared 0 bases from V and 1 base from J, leaving 6 bases between. This CDR3 contains 14 residues. CDR1 and CDR2 (germline): WSHSY, SAAADI. The CDR3 nucleotides are TGCGCCAGCAGTGAGTCTTCCGGGAACACTGAAGCTTTCTTT. It specifies CASSESSGNTEAFF.

The rearrangement joins TRBV9 to TRBJ2-5; 11 nucleotides line up with TRBD1. The CDR3 has 15 amino acids. The V gene's germline CDR1 is SGDLS and CDR2 YYNGEE. V shed 0 bases, J shed 5 bases, and the junction held 3 bases outside the gene matches. CDR3 sequence (DNA): TGTGCCAGCAGCGTAGCTGGGACAGGGGGGGAGACCCAGTACTTC. Translated, it gives CASSVAGTGGETQYF.

As concerns this clone: A read error may account for a junction end that differs from germline. At the DNA level, this CDR3 is encoded by other sequences in the same sample as well. This chain uses TRBV5-4 with TRBJ2-7; TRBD2 matches 16 bases. The CDR3 covers 16 residues. Germline V gene sequence: CDR1 SGHNT, CDR2 YYREEE (reference sequence). In DNA form, the CDR3 reads TGCGCCAGCAGCCTGGGACTAGCGGGAGGGACGGGCGAGCAGTACTTC. It specifies CASSLGLAGGTGEQYF.

The rearrangement links TRBV9 to TRBJ2-3; 10 bases agree with TRBD2. The CDR3 extends over 17 amino acids. V shed 0 bases, J shed 3 bases, and the junction held 7 bases outside the gene matches. CDR1 is SGDLS and CDR2 is YYNGEE in the germline V gene. For the CDR3, the DNA is TGTGCCAGCAGCGTAGTCCCGGCTAGCGGGGGTACAGATACGCAGTATTTT. Translating it yields CASSVVPASGGTDTQYF.